The TCR beta chain described here comes from a study of siplizumab effects on memory and regulatory T cells (dated by TCRdb to between 2019 and 2020). Turning to the overall study: The study examined how the anti-CD2 antibody siplizumab affects alloreactive T-cell subsets in allogeneic mixed lymphocyte reactions built from human PBMCs.

Additional sequencing covered unstimulated subsets from a few donor pairs, namely CD8+ effector memory, CD4+ naive, CD8+ TEMRA, CD4+ memory and CD8+ naive. Sorted unstimulated T cells, along with proliferating T cells recovered from mixed lymphocyte reactions, underwent TCRbeta CDR3 sequencing. Fresh whole blood from fewer than 11 HLA-typed healthy donors served as the source for isolating PBMCs. As to this clone: There is no known antigen for this receptor. No base-level quality is on record; no much larger clone is a single base apart.

Findings and caveats that apply to the study as a whole: Whether proliferating Tregs from siplizumab cultures were suppressive was not functionally confirmed. The cumulative frequency of alloreactive sequences that could be traced back to unstimulated CD4+ memory T cells was significantly reduced by siplizumab. A naive or memory phenotype could not be assigned to roughly 80-97% of proliferating CD4+ or CD8+ clones. Because sequences at frequencies below about 10^-5 were poorly captured, only a minor fraction of alloreactive clones could be mapped back to unstimulated subsets. Unstimulated naive T cells appeared to be more diverse than memory T cells, and naive cells seemed to make a substantial contribution to the alloresponse. Among mappable alloreactive CD4+ clones, an average Treg-derived fraction of roughly 71% was observed with siplizumab, compared with roughly 25% in control reactions.

Libraries were built with the immunoSEQ multiplex PCR assay. Each sample had roughly 100,000 TCR templates assayed by the deep sequencing platform. Genomic DNA extracted from sorted T cells was used for TCRbeta CDR3 sequencing. Per the authors' processing: The R programming language was used for clonal analysis of the TCRbeta CDR3 data. Alloreactive CD4+ and CD8+ clones were defined by comparing unstimulated samples with post-reaction CFSE-low samples. Regulatory or non-regulatory origin of alloreactive CD4+ clones was assigned by matching sequences to the sorted unstimulated Treg and non-Treg repertoires. The clones in this table, taken by TCRdb from immuneACCESS, are in-frame only. Not every clone is retained; where verified, under half of the shortfall comes from an unresolved V gene, and the cause of the rest is unknown. For V, J and clone size, that table is used; D and trimming come from the DNA. This sample comprises about 91,000 clones, around 97% of them detected only once. 0.025% to 0.035% of the sample lies in the top ten.

The CDR3 runs 19 amino acids, cysteine and phenylalanine included. Of all the DNA, just the CDR3 is kept, 57 bases in frame from base 1. V and J are trimmed by 4 bases and 0 bases, and the gene matches miss 7 bases of the junction. Per the germline V gene, MDHEN is the CDR1 and SYDVKM is the CDR2. The rearranged segments are TRBV28 and TRBJ2-1; 15 of the junction bases match TRBD2. Sequencing was carried out using naive CD4+ T cells sorted from blood. The cell subset or site label corresponds to: unstimulated naive T cells. The source of this sequence is a human donor in good health. The nucleotide sequence is given as TGTGCCAGCAGTTCCGGGACTAGCGGGGGGCCTGGCTCCTACAATGAGCAGTTCTTC. This encodes CASSSGTSGGPGSYNEQFF.